The text below deals with one T cell receptor (beta chain). Each CDR3 protein gets one entry after TCRdb re-called the 5' RACE reads with MiXCR. The sample lists 200,000 or so distinct CDR3 sequences, 6.5% to 7.5% occurring once. This sample was taken from a study of T cells after yellow fever vaccination. V shed 4 bases and J shed 5 bases, with 16 bases lying between them. The CDR3 has 15 amino acids. Germline CDR1 LGHNA, CDR2 YSLEER. The TCR was taken from a man between 25 and 39 years old who received the YFV17D yellow fever vaccine. Material: CD4+ T cells sorted from PBMCs, obtained on the day of the yellow fever booster vaccination. The chain carries TRBV4-3 and TRBJ2-3; maybe TRBD1 (6 bases). CDR3 sequence reads: CASSPLGGVRDTQYF. The CDR3 DNA is TGCGCCAGCAGCCCACTAGGGGGAGTGAGAGATACGCAGTATTTT.